The T cell receptor (beta chain) described here comes from a study of OX40 agonist ivuxolimab in advanced cancers. Study-wide context: Partial responses occurred in Three dose-escalation patients, one with hepatocellular carcinoma and two with cutaneous melanoma.

Germline CDR1 MNHNS, CDR2 SASEGT. This CDR3 spans 13 amino acids. Deletions cut 5 bases from V and 0 bases from J, with 7 bases between. TCRdb keeps only in-frame clones here, not all; method: immunoSEQ multiplex PCR. This sample has 55,000 to 70,000 clones, with 84% found just once. To note about this clone: The antigen remains undetermined.

Study findings and constraints: Circulating CD4+ and CD8+ T cells showed clonal expansion by week 6 at 0.1 to 3.0 mg/kg.

This clonotype originated in an adult with an advanced solid tumor such as melanoma, head and neck, liver or kidney cancer. The sample was CD4+ or CD8+ T cells sorted from blood, taken in a trial of the OX40 agonist ivuxolimab. The genes are TRBV6-1 and TRBJ1-1; unclear D gene. The CDR3 sequence is CASSRTMNTEAFF. CDR3 bases: TGTGCCAGCAGTAGAACCATGAACACTGAAGCTTTCTTT.